The 7 T cell receptor beta chains below come from one sample, sequenced in a study of T-cell memory formation after mild COVID-19. TCRdb re-analysed the 5' RACE reads in MiXCR, keeping a single row per CDR3 protein. This table has about 110,000 distinct CDR3 sequences, about 18% appearing once. Source material: PBMCs or a T cell subset sorted from them (not recorded which). The receptors originated from an adult woman who had mild COVID-19 (a few samples of this study predate the infection). Cell type and time point are not known.

The chain couples TRBV19 to TRBJ2-7; tentatively, D is TRBD2 (6 bases). Germline CDR1 LNHDA, CDR2 SQIVND (reference sequence). The CDR3 consists of 17 residues. The V and J ends lost 3 bases and 3 bases respectively, with 21 bases between them. As DNA, the CDR3 is TGTGCCAGTAGTATTCGCGGGAATCCCACAAATTACTACGAGCAGTACTTC. It specifies CASSIRGNPTNYYEQYF.

This clonotype was found a few times. V is TRBV5-4 and J is TRBJ1-1; D remains ambiguous. The length of the CDR3 is 13 residues. CDR1 and CDR2 (germline): SGHNT, YYREEE (reference sequence). V lost 4 bases, J lost 5 bases, and 12 bases lay in between. The CDR3 sequence: CASSPQLKTEAFF. Here the CDR3 DNA reads TGTGCCAGCAGCCCTCAGCTAAAGACTGAAGCTTTCTTT.

This chain connects TRBV7-9 to TRBJ2-2, with 7 bases matching TRBD1. From germline, CDR1 is SEHNR and CDR2 FQNEAQ (reference sequence). With V trimmed by 2 bases and J by 2 bases, 5 bases remained unmatched. The CDR3 extends over 16 amino acids. The CDR3 DNA sequence: TGTGCCAGCAGCTTAACAGGGGAAATCAACACCGGGGAGCTGTTTTTT. Its translation is CASSLTGEINTGELFF.

This chain connects TRBV13 to TRBJ2-2, with D perhaps given as TRBD1 or TRBD2 (5 bases each). Deletions cut 5 bases from V and 4 bases from J, with 14 bases between. CDR3 size: 15 residues. The germline gives CDR1 PRHDT, CDR2 FYEKMQ (reference sequence). This CDR3 is CASSPWGTGTGELFF. DNA for the CDR3: TGTGCCAGCAGCCCCTGGGGGACGGGCACCGGGGAGCTGTTTTTT. Full variable domain (rest looked up from reference TRBV13 and TRBJ2-2): AAGVIQSPRHLIKEKRETATLKCYPIPRHDTVYWYQQGPGQDPQFLISFYEKMQSDKGSIPDRFSAQQFSDYHSELNMSSLELGDSALYFCASSPWGTGTGELFFGEGSRLTVL.

A few counts support this clonotype. This chain uses TRBV24-1 with TRBJ1-1; 8 positions match TRBD1. V trimming: 9 bases; J trimming: 5 bases; junction bases outside the gene matches: 25. CDR1 is KGHDR, CDR2 SFDVKD, per germline. CDR3 size: 19 residues. CDR3 nucleotide sequence: TGTGCCACCCCCCCGTATCTTCCGGGACAGGTAATAGTAAGGACTGAAGCTTTCTTT. It specifies CATPPYLPGQVIVRTEAFF.

This clonotype was observed at least ten times. V is TRBV13 and J is TRBJ1-1; tentatively, D is TRBD1 (5 bases). The CDR3 is 12 residues long. CDR1 is PRHDT, CDR2 FYEKMQ, per germline (reference sequence). V was trimmed by 5 bases and J by 11 bases, leaving 15 bases between them. The CDR3 loop is CASSLSGTGAFF. The CDR3 nucleotides read TGTGCCAGCAGCCTATCAGGGACCGGTGCTTTCTTT.

Only a few counts were recorded for this clonotype. The V call is TRBV20-1, the J call TRBJ2-1; D ambiguous. The CDR3 is made up of 14 amino acids. Trimming cost V 2 bases and J 0 bases, with 8 bases left between them. Per germline, CDR1 DFQATT and CDR2 SNEGSKA (reference sequence). The CDR3 spells CSARSLNSYNEQFF. The CDR3 coding sequence is TGCAGTGCTAGATCTTTGAACTCCTACAATGAGCAGTTCTTC.